This T cell receptor (beta chain) was retrieved from a study of chemoradiotherapy in HPV16-positive cancers (dated by TCRdb to between 2021 and 2024). Some background on the complete study: Using functional T-cell assays on cells from a couple of HPV16-positive patients, the researchers defined candidate HPV-specific T-cell clones and common TCR motifs. The study asked whether T-cell immunity to the HPV oncoproteins E6 and E7 changes during chemoradiotherapy and whether this immunity affects survival. The candidate HPV-specific TCRs and motifs were then tracked in TCR repertoires from over 80 patients with HPV-related cancers. Results and caveats for the whole study, not just this receptor: Expansion of candidate HPV-specific clones and E7-related TCR motifs was observed in the tumor microenvironment during treatment, whereas no such expansion was observed for non-HPV-specific T cells. The survival association was reported for HPV16-positive patients, and the functional definition of HPV-specific T cells was derived from only a couple of HPV16-positive patients. Improved recurrence-free survival in HPV16-positive patients was associated with expansion of HPV-responsive T cells during chemoradiotherapy.

The cysteine opens and the phenylalanine closes a CDR3 of 14 amino acids. Only the CDR3 DNA is retained, 42 bases long and in frame from the first base. The germline V gene sets CDR1 to MNHEY and CDR2 to SVGAGI. V is trimmed back by 5 bases and J by 14 bases, and the junction contains 10 bases that no gene match accounts for. In its sample, this clone was seen a few times. The antigen this receptor binds is unknown. Nothing much larger sits one base from this clone, and base qualities are not available. Receptor amplification or capture employed the immunoSEQ multiplex PCR assay. The immuneACCESS repertoire file appears here via TCRdb, limited to in-frame rearrangements. These files lack a portion of the clones; in checked studies, under half of the deficit traces to unresolved V genes, and the cause of the others is not known. The sample has 35,000 to 45,000 clones on record, roughly three quarters of them singletons. The top ten constitute about 5% of the sample.

Repertoires were sampled repeatedly over the course of chemoradiotherapy so that clonal expansion in the tumor microenvironment could be followed. This chain is built from TRBV6-5 and TRBJ1-6; 9 middle bases align to TRBD1. Source: blood, taken from a patient who underwent chemoradiotherapy. The sequence came from a human donor with HPV-associated anogenital cancer. This receptor has the CDR3 CASSPGTGPSALHF. At the DNA level, the sequence is TGTGCCAGCAGTCCCGGGACAGGGCCTAGCGCCCTCCACTTT.